The entry below gives a single T cell receptor beta chain sequence along with its context. What it recognizes is unknown. This could be a read error, since a much larger clone is one nucleotide away. CDR3-region Arm-PCR and iRepertoire HTBI primers produced the TCR beta libraries. TCRdb re-analysed the multiplex PCR reads in MiXCR, keeping a single row per CDR3 protein. Of a few hundred thousand distinct CDR3 sequences in the sample, about 16% were seen once. This sample stems from a study of regulatory T cells in long-lasting Graves disease. Study-level results: Repertoires from persistent disease leaned toward TRBV28, TRBJ1-2 and TRBJ2-5.

This CDR3 region has 16 residues. Germline V lookup: CDR1 SGHTA, CDR2 FQGTGA. As to time point: newly diagnosed GD, antithyroid drugs for less than 3 months. Extracted RNA from PBMCs served as the source of the TCR library. Diagnosing Graves' disease relied on the American Thyroid Association guidelines. A further study also used this sample, focusing on T cells in Graves' hyperthyroidism and ophthalmopathy.

The TCR originated in a woman in her late teens or twenties with Graves disease. The chain is built from TRBV7-3 and TRBJ2-2; 7 bases fit TRBD2. Specimen: peripheral blood mononuclear cells (PBMCs), collected at new diagnosis, from a patient treated with antithyroid drugs. CDR3 sequence: CASKEAGFANAGELFF. CDR3 nucleotide sequence: TGTGCCAGCAAGGAAGCGGGGTTCGCGAACGCCGGGGAGCTGTTTTTT.